Shown below are 31 T cell receptor beta chains from a single sample sequenced in a study of CD8+ T cells in alopecia areata. Isolated RNA was reverse transcribed into cDNA used as the sequencing template. Libraries were prepared by immunoSEQ multiplex PCR; TCRdb keeps only in-frame clonotypes and omits some of them. The sample has over 100,000 clones, roughly 50% seen once; the top ten hold approximately 12%. Treatment described: oral pan-JAK inhibitor, 5-10 mg twice daily. The sample here was CD8+ T cells sorted from blood, taken at week 24, from a patient treated with tofacitinib. The receptor set was obtained from a human donor with alopecia areata.

The chain uses TRBV4-1 and TRBJ2-1; D is unresolved. The germline V gene encodes CDR1 MGHRA and CDR2 YSYEKL. The CDR3 has 15 residues. Deletions cut 0 bases from V and 0 bases from J, with 6 bases between. DNA of the CDR3: TGCGCCAGCAGCCAAGATCGGAGCTCCTACAATGAGCAGTTCTTC. Translated: CASSQDRSSYNEQFF.

The genes are TRBV5-6 and TRBJ1-1; D is unresolved. The V and J ends lost 0 bases and 4 bases respectively, with 7 bases between them. Germline V gene sequence: CDR1 SGHDT, CDR2 YYEEEE. This CDR3 has 13 amino acids. CDR3 DNA sequence: TGTGCCAGCAGCTTGGGTAGTAGCACTGAAGCTTTCTTT. Its translation: CASSLGSSTEAFF.

This clone was observed a single time. The chain has TRBV7-9 and TRBJ2-1; D may be TRBD2 (6 bases). Trimming pared 2 bases from V and 8 bases from J, leaving 19 bases between. CDR1 SEHNR and CDR2 FQNEAQ come from the germline V gene (reference sequence). This CDR3 is 16 amino acids long. CDR3 amino acids: CASSLFMASDGDEQFF. The CDR3 DNA is TGTGCCAGCAGCTTATTCATGGCTAGCGACGGGGATGAGCAGTTCTTC.

The chain couples TRBV2 to TRBJ2-7, with 9 bases identical to TRBD2. V lost 2 bases to trimming and J lost 3 bases; unmatched junction nucleotides: 2. From germline, CDR1 is SNHLY and CDR2 FYNNEI. This CDR3 is 14 amino acids long. In DNA form, the CDR3 reads TGTGCCAGCAGTGAATTAGCGGGGGACTACGAGCAGTACTTC. Its translation is CASSELAGDYEQYF.

This clone was observed a handful of times. The chain couples TRBV6-6 to TRBJ1-2; the D is unclear. V was cut by 0 bases and J by 7 bases, with 6 bases left in between. The CDR3 contains 12 residues. Germline assignment: CDR1 MNHNY and CDR2 SVGAGI (reference sequence). The CDR3 loop is CASSYSSSGYTF. The CDR3 region has the DNA TGTGCCAGCAGTTACTCGTCTTCTGGCTACACCTTC.

This clone was observed a handful of times. This rearrangement joins TRBV6-4 to TRBJ2-1, with TRBD2 matching over 8 bases. Trimming took 5 bases from V and 7 from J; bases not matched to a gene: 10. Germline V lookup: CDR1 MRHNA, CDR2 SNTAGT. The length of the CDR3 is 15 residues. CDR3 amino acids: CASSSRGARFNEQFF. As DNA, the CDR3 is TGTGCCAGCAGTTCGCGGGGGGCCAGATTTAATGAGCAGTTCTTC.

The chain couples TRBV7-9 to TRBJ1-1, with D uncertain. The CDR3 covers 12 residues. V lost 6 bases and J lost 1, with 6 bases in between. From germline, CDR1 is SEHNR and CDR2 FQNEAQ (reference sequence). CDR3 sequence reads: CASRHANTEAFF. The CDR3 DNA reads TGTGCCAGCAGGCATGCGAACACTGAAGCTTTCTTT.

This chain uses TRBV5-6 with TRBJ2-7; possibly TRBD2 for D (6 bases). The CDR3 has 16 residues. Germline V CDR1 and CDR2: SGHDT, YYEEEE. V lost 4 bases and J lost 0, with 17 bases in between. The CDR3 DNA reads as TGTGCCAGCAGCGCGGTCGGGACTCCCAGCTCCTACGAGCAGTACTTC. This codes for CASSAVGTPSSYEQYF.

With respect to this clone: The junction departs from germline at one end; a sequencing error may be responsible. J is TRBJ2-1 and V is TRBV4-1; TRBD1 matches 7 bases. The CDR3 loop spans 15 amino acids. The germline gives CDR1 MGHRA, CDR2 YSYEKL. The CDR3 is CASSLEQGPYNEQFF. The CDR3 nucleotides are TGTGCCAGCAGCTTAGAACAGGGGCCCTACAATGAGCAGTTCTTC.

The chain couples TRBV7-8 to TRBJ2-7; D gene ambiguous. The CDR3 has 16 amino acids. V lost 1 base and J 1 base, leaving 14 bases between the germline ends. CDR1 is SGHVS, CDR2 FQNEAQ, per germline. For the CDR3, the DNA is TGTGCCAGCAGCTTAGACCAGTCTAAACCTTCCTACGAGCAGTACTTC. Residues: CASSLDQSKPSYEQYF.

The gene calls are TRBV27 and TRBJ2-7; 8 bases are shared with TRBD2. J lost 5 bases, V lost 4 bases, and 7 bases had no gene match. Germline CDR1 is MNHEY and CDR2 is SMNVEV (reference sequence). The CDR3 sequence is 14 residues long. CDR3 nucleotides: TGTGCCAGCAGTTGGACGGGAGGGGCCCACGAGCAGTACTTC. Protein product: CASSWTGGAHEQYF.

The chain links TRBV29-1 to TRBJ2-1; D gene ambiguous. V was cut by 4 bases and J by 2 bases, with 18 bases left in between. The CDR3 covers 16 residues. Germline lookup yields CDR1 SQVTM and CDR2 ANQGSEA. The CDR3 reads CSVGKHFTSAYNEQFF. The DNA of the CDR3 is TGCAGCGTTGGTAAACATTTTACGTCCGCCTACAATGAGCAGTTCTTC.

The genes are TRBV27 and TRBJ1-5; D gene ambiguous. In germline, CDR1 is MNHEY, CDR2 SMNVEV (reference sequence). The CDR3 contains 14 residues. The V gene lost 3 bases and the J gene lost 3 bases, with 9 bases spanning the gap. In nucleotides, the CDR3 is TGTGCCAGCAGTTTCGAGGGAATCAATCAGCCCCAGCATTTT. As protein: CASSFEGINQPQHF.

This clone was counted only a few times. This chain joins TRBV2 and TRBJ1-2; 7 bases are shared with TRBD1. V was pared by 6 bases and J by 2 bases, with 6 bases of the junction left unmatched. There are 14 residues in the CDR3. Germline lookup yields CDR1 SNHLY and CDR2 FYNNEI. The CDR3 DNA reads as TGTGCCAGCAGGCATACAGGGGACAACTATGGCTACACCTTC. It codes for CASRHTGDNYGYTF.

The chain joins TRBV5-6 to TRBJ1-1, with D possibly matching TRBD1 (5 bases). Germline assignment: CDR1 SGHDT and CDR2 YYEEEE. V was cut by 1 base and J by 6 bases, with 13 bases left in between. The CDR3 has 14 residues. This CDR3 is CASSLTNRGAEAFF. The CDR3 bases are TGTGCCAGCAGCTTGACTAACAGAGGGGCTGAAGCTTTCTTT. The variable domain in full, with the rest retrieved from reference TRBV5-6 and TRBJ1-1, is DAGVTQSPTHLIKTRGQQVTLRCSPKSGHDTVSWYQQALGQGPQFIFQYYEEEERQRGNFPDRFSGHQFPNYSSELNVNALLLGDSALYLCASSLTNRGAEAFFGQGTRLTVV.

This chain uses TRBV4-1 with TRBJ2-5; D ambiguous. Deletions cut 0 bases from V and 1 base from J, with 3 bases between. This CDR3 spans 13 amino acids. The V gene's germline CDR1 is MGHRA and CDR2 YSYEKL. The CDR3 DNA sequence: TGCGCCAGCAGCCAAGAGGGCCAAGAGACCCAGTACTTC. It specifies CASSQEGQETQYF.

This clone was seen only a few times. V and J are TRBV18 and TRBJ2-3; D call uncertain. This CDR3 spans 14 amino acids. In germline, CDR1 is KGHSH, CDR2 LQKENI. V was clipped by 3 bases and J by 6 bases, with 13 bases between them. The CDR3 loop is CASSPDIATDTQYF. The CDR3 DNA sequence: TGTGCCAGCTCACCCGACATTGCCACGGATACGCAGTATTTT.

The rearrangement joins TRBV5-4 to TRBJ1-1, with D possibly being TRBD1 (6 bases). Germline values: CDR1 SGHNT, CDR2 YYREEE (reference sequence). The V and J ends lost 4 bases and 8 bases respectively, with 12 bases between them. The CDR3 totals 12 residues. CDR3: CASSKGTLEAFF. The CDR3 DNA sequence: TGTGCCAGCAGCAAAGGGACATTAGAAGCTTTCTTT.

The gene calls are TRBV30 and TRBJ1-1; D might be TRBD1 (6 bases). This CDR3 has 13 amino acids. V shed 8 bases and J shed 4 bases, with 17 bases lying between them. Germline CDR1 reads GTSNPN; CDR2 reads SVGIG (reference sequence). Here the CDR3 DNA reads TGTGCCGAAACGGGGGGGCTAGGCACTGAAGCTTTCTTT. It translates to CAETGGLGTEAFF.

The V call is TRBV18, the J call TRBJ1-5, with unresolved D. This CDR3 has 14 amino acids. V was cut by 1 base and J by 1 base, with 5 bases left in between. Germline CDR1 is KGHSH and CDR2 is LQKENI. CDR3 nucleotides: TGTGCCAGCTCACCACACCGCAGCAATCAGCCCCAGCATTTT. This codes for CASSPHRSNQPQHF.

Notes on this clone: Germline is not matched at one junction end, which may reflect a read error. This chain links TRBV27 with TRBJ2-7; TRBD1 matches 9 bases. There are 16 residues in the CDR3. CDR1 is MNHEY and CDR2 is SMNVEV in the germline V gene (reference sequence). The CDR3 DNA reads TGTACCAGCAGTCCATCACAGGGGGCGCTTGGCCCCTCGAAGTACTTC. It yields the protein CTSSPSQGALGPSKYF.

The chain joins TRBV13 to TRBJ1-4; D gene unclear. V lost 1 base, J lost 4 bases, and 10 bases lay in between. This CDR3 spans 15 amino acids. Germline-derived CDR1 and CDR2 are PRHDT and FYEKMQ (reference sequence). CDR3 in DNA: TGTGCCAGCAGCTTAGCGGACGGTATTAATGAAAAACTGTTTTTT. This gives the protein CASSLADGINEKLFF.

The chain joins TRBV7-2 to TRBJ1-2; D is undetermined. V was trimmed by 1 base and J by 3 bases, leaving 12 bases between them. CDR3 length: 15 amino acids. Germline V lookup: CDR1 SGHTA, CDR2 FQGNSA. The CDR3 reads CASSLVRDTYYGYTF. CDR3 coding DNA: TGTGCCAGCAGCTTAGTCCGCGACACTTACTATGGCTACACCTTC.

For the CDR3, the DNA is TGTGCCTGGAGCGCACGGGGGGCTACCTACGAGCAGTACTTC. This sequence encodes CAWSARGATYEQYF. J is TRBJ2-7 and V is TRBV30, with TRBD2 as a possible D gene (7 bases). CDR3 size: 14 residues. Looked up from germline, CDR1 is GTSNPN and CDR2 is SVGIG (reference sequence). V was trimmed by 3 bases and J by 2 bases, leaving 14 bases between them.

This clone was seen a handful of times. This sequence joins TRBV6-4 and TRBJ2-3; 15 bases agree with TRBD2. The CDR3 loop spans 16 amino acids. V gave up 2 bases and J gave up 4 bases; unmatched junction bases: 1. Germline V lookup: CDR1 MRHNA, CDR2 SNTAGT. Here the CDR3 reads CASSDGLAGGPDTQYF. The CDR3 DNA sequence: TGTGCCAGCAGTGACGGACTAGCGGGGGGGCCAGATACGCAGTATTTT.

CDR3 in DNA: TGTGCCAGCAGTTACTCCGACAGGGGCTATGGCTACACCTTC. Protein product: CASSYSDRGYGYTF. The chain uses TRBV6-5 and TRBJ1-2, with 8 nucleotides matching TRBD1. The CDR3 runs to 14 residues. Looked up from germline, CDR1 is MNHEY and CDR2 is SVGAGI. V lost 0 bases to trimming and J lost 4 bases; unmatched junction nucleotides: 1.

The chain recombines TRBV7-2 with TRBJ2-3; possibly TRBD1 for D (5 bases). Trimming shortened V by 8 bases and J by 0 bases, and 12 bases separated the two germline ends. The germline CDR1 and CDR2 sequences are SGHTA and FQGNSA. CDR3 size: 14 residues. CDR3 DNA sequence: TGTGCCAGCCGCCTGCCAGGGAGCACAGATACGCAGTATTTT. It codes for CASRLPGSTDTQYF.

The J gene is TRBJ2-5, the V gene TRBV29-1, with no clear D. Trimming took 0 bases from V and 5 from J, leaving 13 bases between them. The CDR3 is made up of 14 amino acids. CDR1 SQVTM and CDR2 ANQGSEA come from the germline V gene. CDR3 coding DNA: TGCAGCGTTGAAGATGCAATATCGGTGGAGACCCAGTACTTC. It encodes CSVEDAISVETQYF.

The chain combines TRBV7-9 with TRBJ1-2; TRBD1 matches 10 bases. V dropped 3 bases and J dropped 7; count of bases not matched to a gene: 8. Per the germline V gene, CDR1 is SEHNR and CDR2 is FQNEAQ (reference sequence). The CDR3 runs 15 residues. CDR3 coding DNA: TGTGCCAGCAGCTTTACGACAGGGGGCGAATCTGGCTACACCTTC. It translates to CASSFTTGGESGYTF.

This chain joins TRBV7-9 and TRBJ1-2, with 7 bases aligning to TRBD1. This CDR3 comprises 14 residues. Per the germline V gene, CDR1 is SEHNR and CDR2 is FQNEAQ (reference sequence). V lost 3 bases and J lost 4; bases outside the gene matches: 5. In nucleotides, the CDR3 is TGTGCCAGCAGCTTCGGGGACAGCCTCTATGGCTACACCTTC. Its translation: CASSFGDSLYGYTF.

The V gene is TRBV6-5, the J gene TRBJ1-5; possibly TRBD1 for D (5 bases). Germline V CDR1 and CDR2: MNHEY, SVGAGI. The CDR3 runs 15 residues. V gave up 2 bases and J gave up 5 bases, with 13 bases separating them. The CDR3 region is CASSYGQGGDQPQHF. DNA of the CDR3: TGTGCCAGCAGTTACGGGCAGGGTGGGGATCAGCCCCAGCATTTT.